Listed below are T cell receptor beta chains from one sample, sequenced in a study of graft-versus-host responses after intestinal transplantation. The repertoire was sequenced with immunoSEQ multiplex PCR; TCRdb's copy has only in-frame clones and lacks some. This sample has 9,500 to 10,000 clones, with over 70% found just once. This sample comprised ileum tissue, obtained 450 to 480 days after intestinal transplantation. These receptors all stem from a human patient who received an intestinal transplant, so some T cells may come from the graft donor. Each CDR3 is given with its conserved first and last residue. D genes are given only for firm matches. The size of a clone is reported for some rows only, either as once, few or many, or as a class for expanded clones.

TRBD1	once	TRBV7-9	TRBJ1-1	TGTGCCAGCAGCTCCGGGGACAGCATGAACACTGAAGCTTTCTTT	CASSSGDSMNTEAFF
-	-	TRBV5-1	TRBJ2-1	TGCGCCAGCAGCCCCCTGAGCGGGCCCTACAATGAGCAGTTCTTC	CASSPLSGPYNEQFF
-	few	TRBV19	TRBJ2-7	TGTGCCAGTAGTATAGGGGACATAAATTACGAGCAGTACTTC	CASSIGDINYEQYF
-	once	TRBV7-8	TRBJ2-7	TGTGCCAGCAGCCCCCCCGGGGGGCCTCGAATTGAGCAGTACTTC	CASSPPGGPRIEQYF
TRBD1	-	TRBV2	TRBJ1-6	TGTGCCAGCAATTACAGGGGGCTCTATAATTCACCCCTCCACTTT	CASNYRGLYNSPLHF
TRBD1	-	TRBV2	TRBJ1-6	TGTGCCAGCAAGGACAGGGCCCAAATAAATTCACCCCTCCACTTT	CASKDRAQINSPLHF
-	-	TRBV27	TRBJ2-7	TGTGCCAGCAGTTTTCTCTGGGGGCGCGAGCAGTACTTC	CASSFLWGREQYF
-	-	TRBV28	TRBJ1-1	TGTGCCAGCAGTTTATCGCGGATTTGGGACACTGAAGCTTTCTTT	CASSLSRIWDTEAFF
-	-	TRBV19	TRBJ1-1	TGTGCCAGTGGTATAGCTGTCGGGGTAGTGGCTGAAGCTTTCTTT	CASGIAVGVVAEAFF
TRBD1	-	TRBV11-1	TRBJ1-5	TGTGCCAGCCCCTTTCGGGACAGCCCCAATCAGCCCCAGCATTTT	CASPFRDSPNQPQHF
TRBD2	-	TRBV6-4	TRBJ2-1	TGTGCCAGCAGCCAGGGGCTAGCGGGCTATAATGAGCAGTTCTTC	CASSQGLAGYNEQFF
TRBD1	-	TRBV4-2	TRBJ1-2	TGTGCCAGCAGCGAAGAGAGGGGGCCGCAGATCTATGGCTACACCTTC	CASSEERGPQIYGYTF
-	-	TRBV5-1	TRBJ2-7	TGCGCCAGCAGCTTGGCCGTGAACTACGAGCAGTACTTC	CASSLAVNYEQYF